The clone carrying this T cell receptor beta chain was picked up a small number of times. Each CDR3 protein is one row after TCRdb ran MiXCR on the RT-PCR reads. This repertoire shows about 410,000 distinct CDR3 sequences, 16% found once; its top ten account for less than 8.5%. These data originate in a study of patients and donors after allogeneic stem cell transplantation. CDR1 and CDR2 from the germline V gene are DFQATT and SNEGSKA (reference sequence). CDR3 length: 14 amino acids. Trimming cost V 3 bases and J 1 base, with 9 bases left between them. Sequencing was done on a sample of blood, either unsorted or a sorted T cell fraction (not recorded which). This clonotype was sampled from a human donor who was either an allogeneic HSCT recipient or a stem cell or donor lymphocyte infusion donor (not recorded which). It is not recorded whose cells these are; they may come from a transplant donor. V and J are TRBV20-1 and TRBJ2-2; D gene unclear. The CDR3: CSASTTLNTGELFF. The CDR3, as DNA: TGCAGTGCTAGTACTACCCTGAACACCGGGGAGCTGTTTTTT.